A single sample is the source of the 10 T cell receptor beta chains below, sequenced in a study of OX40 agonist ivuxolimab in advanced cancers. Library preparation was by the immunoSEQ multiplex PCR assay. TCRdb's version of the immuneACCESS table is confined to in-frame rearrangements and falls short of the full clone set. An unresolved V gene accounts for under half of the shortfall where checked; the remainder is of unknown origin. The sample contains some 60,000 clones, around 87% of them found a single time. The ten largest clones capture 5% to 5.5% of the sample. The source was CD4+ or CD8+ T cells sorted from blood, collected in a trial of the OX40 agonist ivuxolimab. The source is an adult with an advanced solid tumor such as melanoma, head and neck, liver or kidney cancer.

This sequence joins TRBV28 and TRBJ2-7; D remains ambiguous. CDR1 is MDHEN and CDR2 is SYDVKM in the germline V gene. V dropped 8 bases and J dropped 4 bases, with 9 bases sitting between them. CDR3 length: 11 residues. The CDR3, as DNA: TGTGCCAGCGGTCTAAAGTACGAGCAGTACTTC. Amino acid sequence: CASGLKYEQYF.

The CDR3 reads CAISDPDRGRNYGYTF. In DNA form, the CDR3 reads TGTGCCATCAGTGATCCTGACAGGGGGCGAAACTATGGCTACACCTTC. The V call is TRBV10-3, the J call TRBJ1-2; 10 positions agree with TRBD1. V trimming: 3 bases; J trimming: 2 bases; junction bases outside the gene matches: 6. Germline lookup yields CDR1 ENHRY and CDR2 SYGVKD. The CDR3 loop spans 16 amino acids.

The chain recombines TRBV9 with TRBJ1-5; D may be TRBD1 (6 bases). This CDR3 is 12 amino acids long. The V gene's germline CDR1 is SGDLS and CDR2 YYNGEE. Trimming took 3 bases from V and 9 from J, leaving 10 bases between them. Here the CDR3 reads CASSAEGGPQHF. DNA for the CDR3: TGTGCCAGCAGCGCGGAGGGGGGGCCCCAGCATTTT.

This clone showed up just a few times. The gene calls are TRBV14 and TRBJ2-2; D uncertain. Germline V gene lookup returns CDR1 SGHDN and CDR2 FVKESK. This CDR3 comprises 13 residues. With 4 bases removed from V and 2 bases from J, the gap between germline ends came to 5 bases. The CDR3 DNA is TGTGCCAGCAGCCGTACAAACACCGGGGAGCTGTTTTTT. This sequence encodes CASSRTNTGELFF.

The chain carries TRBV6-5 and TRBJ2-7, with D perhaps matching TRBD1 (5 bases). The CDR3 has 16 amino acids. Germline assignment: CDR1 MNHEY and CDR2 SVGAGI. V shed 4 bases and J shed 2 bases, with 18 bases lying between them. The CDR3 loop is CASSSATVTRPYEQYF. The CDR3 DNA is TGTGCCAGCAGTTCCGCGACAGTTACCCGACCCTACGAGCAGTACTTC.

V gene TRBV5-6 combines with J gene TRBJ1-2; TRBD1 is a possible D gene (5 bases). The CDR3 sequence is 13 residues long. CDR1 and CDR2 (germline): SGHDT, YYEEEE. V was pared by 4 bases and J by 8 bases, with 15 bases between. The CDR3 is CASSRGTQGGYTF. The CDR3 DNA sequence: TGTGCCAGCAGCAGAGGGACTCAAGGAGGCTACACCTTC.

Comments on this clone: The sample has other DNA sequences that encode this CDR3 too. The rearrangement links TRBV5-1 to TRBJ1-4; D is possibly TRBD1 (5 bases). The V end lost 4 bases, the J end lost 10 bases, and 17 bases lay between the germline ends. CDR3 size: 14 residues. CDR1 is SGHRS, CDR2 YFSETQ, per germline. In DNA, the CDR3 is TGCGCCAGCAGCCCCGCGGACGGGGGGGGAAAACTGTTTTTT. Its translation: CASSPADGGGKLFF.

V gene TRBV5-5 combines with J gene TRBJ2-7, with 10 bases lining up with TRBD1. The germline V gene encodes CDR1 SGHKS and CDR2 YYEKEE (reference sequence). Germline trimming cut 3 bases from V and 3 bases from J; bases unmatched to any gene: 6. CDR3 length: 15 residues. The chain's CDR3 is CASSSPGQGIYEQYF. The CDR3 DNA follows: TGTGCCAGCAGCTCTCCGGGACAGGGGATCTACGAGCAGTACTTC.

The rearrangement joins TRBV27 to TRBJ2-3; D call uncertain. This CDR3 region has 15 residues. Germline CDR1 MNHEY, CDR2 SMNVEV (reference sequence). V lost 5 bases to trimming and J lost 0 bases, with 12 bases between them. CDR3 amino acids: CASSNGPLSTDTQYF. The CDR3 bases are TGTGCCAGCAGTAACGGACCACTGAGCACAGATACGCAGTATTTT.

The CDR3 reads CASSYARGLTLGTQYF. The CDR3 DNA reads TGTGCCAGCAGTTACGCGCGGGGCTTAACATTAGGGACCCAGTACTTC. The chain uses TRBV6-5 and TRBJ2-5, with D possibly being TRBD2 (6 bases). Germline lookup yields CDR1 MNHEY and CDR2 SVGAGI. Trimming pared 2 bases from V and 7 bases from J, leaving 20 bases between. The CDR3 covers 16 residues.